The sequence of this T cell receptor (beta chain) was determined in a study of OX40 agonist ivuxolimab in advanced cancers. Turning to the study itself: At 0.01 to 10 mg/kg, ivuxolimab was administered intravenously to patients every 2 weeks. Hepatocellular carcinoma, melanoma, renal cell or head and neck cancer affected the dose-escalation patients.

This clone was detected only once. Per germline, CDR1 LNHDA and CDR2 SQIVND (reference sequence). The CDR3 is 13 amino acids. Trimming left V 1 base short and J 5 bases short, with 8 bases between. Libraries were prepared by immunoSEQ multiplex PCR; TCRdb keeps only in-frame clonotypes and omits some of them. The table records about 96,000 clones, approximately 84% of them present only once. The chain employs TRBV19 and TRBJ1-1; D perhaps matches TRBD1 (6 bases). The source was CD4+ or CD8+ T cells sorted from blood, collected in a trial of the OX40 agonist ivuxolimab. This sequence originates from an adult with an advanced solid tumor such as melanoma, head and neck, liver or kidney cancer. The CDR3 region is CASSIVTGTEAFF. Written as DNA, the CDR3 is TGTGCCAGTAGTATAGTGACAGGTACTGAAGCTTTCTTT.